Detailed here is one T cell receptor (beta chain). Its antigen is not yet known. Base quality data are lacking; no much larger clone is found one base away. This record comes from a study of shared clonotypes between healthy human individuals (dated by TCRdb to the early 2020s). For the wider study: Three men and two women, aged 18 to 49 years, made up the cohort. For each donor, three plates each were used for CD4 naive and CD4 memory, two plates were used for CD8 naive, and one plate was used for CD8 memory. Blood TCR repertoires of a handful of healthy adults were deeply sequenced to estimate repertoire size and the extent of clonotype sharing between individuals. Different laboratories and diverse techniques were used to prepare libraries and sequence TCR repertoires, to increase sequencing depth and limit assay-specific biases. Per donor, leukapheresis produced somewhere between about 0.8 and 9.5 billion PBMCs.

TCR CDR3 regions were amplified from genomic DNA by multiplex PCR using the deep immunoSEQ assay. Extracted genomic DNA from each cell subset was spread evenly across all wells of several immunoSEQ 96-well plates, with each plate serving as a replicate. For sorted subsets, roughly 200 ng of genomic DNA, equivalent to 25,000 to 35,000 T cell genomes, went into each replicate PCR. The purified libraries were quantified using a Qubit 3.0 fluorometer, sized with a Bioanalyzer 2100, and then quantified again using the KAPA Library Quantification kit. Every immunoSEQ 96-well plate was sequenced on a dedicated single-read 150-cycle Illumina NextSeq 550 flow cell. The published analysis was carried out like this. The immunoSEQ output contained only junctional sequences without quality scores, so filtering could not match that applied to full-length reads. To assign V/J genes and CDR3, sequences were annotated against IMGT germline references using PyIR, a Python wrapper for IgBLAST v1.9. Any read was removed if the V/J assignment was weak (E-value above 1e-6), the CDR3 was missing, or the read contained stop codons, out-of-frame junctions, or ambiguous translated residues. V3J clonotypes were defined by identical inferred V gene, J gene, and CDR3 amino acid sequence. To compute the percentage overlap between repertoires, the number of shared unique clonotypes was divided by the size of the smaller repertoire. RTK rarefaction, the Chao1 estimator, and Recon v2.1 estimates of unobserved clonotypes were used to assess repertoire richness. Generation probabilities for all TCRbeta clonotypes obtained by the gDNA method from a handful of donors were computed using OLGA. TCRdb re-hosts the immuneACCESS table, in-frame sequences only. Its copies lack some clones; in the studies checked, an unresolved V gene accounts for under half of them, and the cause for the rest is not known. V, J and clone size are those of that table, while D and trimming were read from the DNA. In this sample the table shows approximately 2.5 million clones, 80% to 95% of which occur a single time. Of the sample, approximately 0.36% falls within the top ten clones.

Beyond this particular receptor, the publication reports: Sampling was restricted to blood, and TCR repertoires in tissues likely differ from the TCR repertoires found in blood. Based on pairwise subsampling, the degree of clonotype sharing among donors was expected to be affected by sequencing depth. Incomplete sequencing was indicated by rarefaction of sorted-subset datasets, despite the large sequencing depth. Sharing across several donors was observed for roughly 5.4% of naive CD4, less than 4% of naive CD8, 2% to 2.5% of memory CD4, and around 0.4% of memory CD8 clonotypes. The small number of donors limited the genetic and exposure-history diversity represented. Naive subsets generally had larger estimated clonotype richness than memory subsets. Compared with non-shared clonotypes, clonotypes shared by all four sorted-subset donors had higher generation probabilities.

The donors were healthy, HIV-negative adults with no recently reported acute infections or vaccinations. Every donor was a Caucasian adult living in Nashville, Tennessee, USA. Magnetic negative selection was used to enrich CD4+ T cells, after which naive cells were positively selected on CD45RA and the negative fraction became the memory subset. Blood was obtained by leukapheresis, after which PBMCs were separated by Ficoll-Histopaque density gradient centrifugation and cryopreserved in liquid nitrogen vapor phase. Analytical flow cytometry was used to check the purity and quantity of each magnetically sorted T cell population. Each sorted fraction had its genomic DNA isolated and then quantified by UV absorbance on a Nanodrop 2000c. The germline V gene provides CDR1 SGDLS and CDR2 YYNGEE. V is shortened by 4 bases, J by 7 bases, and the region joining them spans 12 bases. The CDR3 numbers 13 residues from cysteine through phenylalanine. Only CDR3 DNA is held: 39 bases, read in frame from base 1.

The V and J genes are TRBV9 and TRBJ2-1, with the D segment identity uncertain. The receptor was isolated from a man in his late teens or twenties in good health. Some clones in this sample may be carry-over from other donors' samples. The sequencing sample was made of naive CD4+ T cells from PBMCs. The label giving this sample's cell subset or site can be read as: CD45RA+ positively selected. The sequenced DNA is TGTGCCAGCAGCTCCCACCCCCGGAATGAGCAGTTCTTC. Protein translation: CASSSHPRNEQFF.